One and the same sample provided the 30 T cell receptor beta chains below, sequenced in a study of cytomegalovirus exposure and HLA in healthy donors (TCRdb year 2017). Receptors were amplified or captured by the immunoSEQ multiplex PCR assay. TCRdb limited this immuneACCESS table to in-frame rearrangements with V and J called. A share of clones is missing; checked studies link under half to unresolved V genes, and the rest is unexplained. The sample data list 120,000 or so clones, and about nine tenths of these were observed just once. The ten largest clones add up to 1.4% of the sample. The sample was PBMCs. These receptors all come from a man aged 25 to 45 in good health and CMV-seronegative.

CDR3 sequence (DNA): TGTGCCAGCAGTGAAATATCCGGGAGCAATCAGCCCCAGCATTTT. It yields the protein CASSEISGSNQPQHF. The chain uses TRBV2 and TRBJ1-5; D not certain. Germline V gene data show CDR1 as SNHLY and CDR2 as FYNNEI. This CDR3 spans 15 amino acids. Trimming shortened V by 2 bases and J by 1 base, and 9 bases separated the two germline ends.

The chain links TRBV27 to TRBJ1-5; possible D gene TRBD1, 6 bases. CDR3 length: 14 residues. The V end lost 6 bases, the J end lost 5 bases, and 14 bases lay between the germline ends. Per the germline V gene, CDR1 is MNHEY and CDR2 is SMNVEV (reference sequence). The CDR3 sequence is CASSKQGWDQPQHF. In DNA, the CDR3 is TGTGCCAGCAGCAAACAGGGTTGGGATCAGCCCCAGCATTTT.

The chain is built from TRBV25-1 and TRBJ1-3, with D perhaps matching TRBD1 (5 bases). The CDR3 consists of 17 residues. Germline CDR1 is MGHDK and CDR2 is SYGVNS. Trimming stripped 1 base from V and 0 bases from J, with 13 bases between. The CDR3 DNA sequence: TGTGCCAGCAGTGAATCTGGGGGACTTAGCTCTGGAAACACCATATATTTT. It translates to CASSESGGLSSGNTIYF.

J is TRBJ1-1 and V is TRBV7-9, with D possibly matching TRBD1 (5 bases). Germline assignment: CDR1 SEHNR and CDR2 FQNEAQ (reference sequence). The CDR3 covers 14 residues. Trimming removed 2 bases at V and 3 bases at J, with 10 bases between. This CDR3 is CASSLLGGDTEAFF. Written as DNA, the CDR3 is TGTGCCAGCAGCTTACTGGGGGGTGACACTGAAGCTTTCTTT.

The genes are TRBV6-6 and TRBJ2-1; D possibly corresponds to TRBD2 (6 bases). The germline V and J ends were trimmed by 0 bases and 0 bases, with 9 bases remaining between them. Germline V CDR1 and CDR2: MNHNY, SVGAGI (reference sequence). The CDR3 extends over 16 amino acids. The chain's CDR3 is CASSYSAGSSYNEQFF. CDR3 sequence (DNA): TGTGCCAGCAGTTACTCGGCGGGGAGCTCCTACAATGAGCAGTTCTTC.

J is TRBJ2-5 and V is TRBV7-9, with D uncertain. The CDR3 has 15 residues. Germline CDR1 is SEHNR and CDR2 is FQNEAQ (reference sequence). The V and J ends lost 2 bases and 1 base respectively, with 11 bases between them. In DNA, the CDR3 is TGTGCCAGCAGCTTAAAGCCGAGCTCCCAAGAGACCCAGTACTTC. It is translated as CASSLKPSSQETQYF.

This CDR3 is CASSLVDPGSYEQYF. The CDR3 nucleotides read TGCGCCAGCAGCTTGGTCGATCCAGGGTCCTACGAGCAGTACTTC. V is TRBV5-1 and J is TRBJ2-7; TRBD1 might be the D (5 bases). The V gene lost 0 bases and the J gene lost 1 base, with 11 bases spanning the gap. Germline assignment: CDR1 SGHRS and CDR2 YFSETQ. The CDR3 extends over 15 amino acids.

The V call is TRBV6-4, the J call TRBJ2-1; 12 bases map to TRBD2. Germline loops: CDR1 MRHNA, CDR2 SNTAGT. The CDR3 contains 16 residues. V lost 4 bases and J lost 2; bases outside the gene matches: 3. The CDR3 reads CASSVSSGGAYNEQFF. The CDR3 coding sequence is TGTGCCAGCAGTGTATCTAGCGGGGGGGCCTACAATGAGCAGTTCTTC.

The J gene is TRBJ1-5, the V gene TRBV7-9, with 8 nucleotides matching TRBD1. After removal of 5 bases from V and 4 bases from J, the junction contained 13 bases not matched to a gene. The CDR3 sequence is 17 residues long. The germline V gene has CDR1 SEHNR and CDR2 FQNEAQ (reference sequence). CDR3 nucleotides: TGTGCCAGCAGCACCGGGACAGGTGGGGGGGGTAATCAGCCCCAGCATTTT. It yields the protein CASSTGTGGGGNQPQHF.

The chain joins TRBV6-6 to TRBJ2-1; 9 bases agree with TRBD2. The V gene's germline CDR1 is MNHNY and CDR2 SVGAGI (reference sequence). The CDR3 spans 15 residues. V lost 5 bases and J lost 5; bases outside the gene matches: 7. In DNA form, the CDR3 reads TGTGCCAGCAGTCTTAGCGGGAGAGGCGACAATGAGCAGTTCTTC. Protein product: CASSLSGRGDNEQFF.

The chain employs TRBV30 and TRBJ1-1; possible D gene TRBD1, 6 bases. The CDR3 spans 15 residues. In germline, CDR1 is GTSNPN, CDR2 SVGIG (reference sequence). Trimming took 4 bases from V and 0 from J, leaving 15 bases between them. DNA of the CDR3: TGTGCCTGGAACAGGGCAGGAGTTATGAACACTGAAGCTTTCTTT. This translates into CAWNRAGVMNTEAFF.

The chain recombines TRBV6-5 with TRBJ2-1; possible D gene TRBD2, 5 bases. The CDR3 is made up of 12 amino acids. Germline assignment: CDR1 MNHEY and CDR2 SVGAGI. V was cut by 2 bases and J by 7 bases, with 6 bases left in between. Here the CDR3 DNA reads TGTGCCAGCAGTTACGGGGAGAATGAGCAGTTCTTC. Residues: CASSYGENEQFF.

The rearrangement links TRBV12-5 to TRBJ2-3, with D unclear. V lost 2 bases to trimming and J lost 3 bases, with 9 bases between them. CDR1 is LGHNT and CDR2 is FRNRAP in the germline V gene. The length of the CDR3 is 14 residues. The CDR3 region has the DNA TGTGCTAGTGGTTTGTTACTGACAACAGATACGCAGTATTTT. Its protein product is CASGLLLTTDTQYF.

The chain joins TRBV5-4 to TRBJ2-7; TRBD2 matches 7 bases. J gave up 3 bases and V 4 bases, and 10 bases lay outside the gene matches. The CDR3 length is 15 residues. Looked up from germline, CDR1 is SGHNT and CDR2 is YYREEE (reference sequence). The CDR3 is CASSPGGRDHYEQYF. The CDR3 nucleotides are TGTGCCAGCAGCCCGGGGGGAAGAGACCACTACGAGCAGTACTTC. The whole variable domain, remainder taken from reference TRBV5-4 and TRBJ2-7, is ETGVTQSPTHLIKTRGQQVTLRCSSQSGHNTVSWYQQALGQGPQFIFQYYREEENGRGNFPPRFSGLQFPNYSSELNVNALELDDSALYLCASSPGGRDHYEQYFGPGTRLTVT.

The genes are TRBV5-8 and TRBJ2-3; 7 positions agree with TRBD2. J lost 4 bases, V lost 3 bases, and 11 bases had no gene match. Germline V CDR1 and CDR2: SGHTS, YDEGEE. The CDR3 runs to 16 residues. The CDR3 here is CASSWGGRQLADTQYF. The CDR3 DNA sequence: TGTGCCAGCAGCTGGGGCGGGAGACAGTTAGCAGATACGCAGTATTTT.

The chain uses TRBV19 and TRBJ2-7; D perhaps matches TRBD1 (6 bases). The CDR3 spans 12 residues. V lost 3 bases to trimming and J lost 5 bases, with 8 bases between them. The germline gives CDR1 LNHDA, CDR2 SQIVND (reference sequence). The CDR3 sequence is CASSIPGDEQYF. The DNA for the CDR3 is TGTGCCAGTAGTATCCCAGGGGACGAGCAGTACTTC.

The V gene is TRBV5-1, the J gene TRBJ1-1; D is perhaps TRBD1 (5 bases). Germline assignment: CDR1 SGHRS and CDR2 YFSETQ. The V end was cut by 4 bases, the J end by 3 bases, with 13 bases between. CDR3 length equals 14 residues. CDR3 in DNA: TGCGCCAGCAGCCCTTGGGGGGGGGACACTGAAGCTTTCTTT. Translation gives CASSPWGGDTEAFF.

This rearrangement joins TRBV7-9 to TRBJ2-7; possible D gene TRBD1, 7 bases. Trimming took 9 bases from V and 2 from J, leaving 17 bases between them. There are 14 residues in the CDR3. In germline, CDR1 is SEHNR, CDR2 FQNEAQ (reference sequence). The CDR3 DNA is TGTGCCAGTACTCGCGGGGACAGAACCTACGAGCAGTACTTC. Translation gives CASTRGDRTYEQYF.

The sample holds a few counts of this clone. The rearrangement uses TRBV7-9 and TRBJ2-5; TRBD2 aligns across 7 bases. CDR3 length equals 13 residues. Germline CDR1 and CDR2: SEHNR and FQNEAQ (reference sequence). J lost 4 bases, V lost 4 bases, and 3 bases had no gene match. This CDR3 reads CASSSSGAETQYF. The CDR3 DNA sequence: TGTGCCAGCAGCTCTAGCGGAGCAGAGACCCAGTACTTC.

In DNA, the CDR3 is TGTGCCAGCAGCCGACAGGGAATCATGAACACTGAAGCTTTCTTT. It specifies CASSRQGIMNTEAFF. This chain uses TRBV6-1 with TRBJ1-1; 7 positions agree with TRBD1. CDR1 and CDR2 (germline): MNHNS, SASEGT. The CDR3 has 15 amino acids. The J segment lost 0 bases and the V segment lost 6 bases, leaving 7 bases of the junction unmatched.

This sequence joins TRBV7-9 and TRBJ2-7; 12 bases map to TRBD2. From germline, CDR1 is SEHNR and CDR2 FQNEAQ (reference sequence). CDR3 length: 14 amino acids. V lost 5 bases and J lost 7; bases outside the gene matches: 6. This chain's CDR3 is CASSKLAGGGEQYF. The CDR3 DNA follows: TGTGCCAGCAGCAAACTAGCGGGAGGAGGTGAGCAGTACTTC.

V gene TRBV6-4 combines with J gene TRBJ2-1; 7 bases agree with TRBD2. There are 17 residues in the CDR3. J was trimmed by 4 bases and V by 0 bases; bases with no gene match: 9. Per germline, CDR1 MRHNA and CDR2 SNTAGT. The CDR3 sequence: CASSDSPGGGSYNEQFF. The CDR3, as DNA: TGTGCCAGCAGTGACTCACCTGGGGGGGGGAGTTACAATGAGCAGTTCTTC.

The chain joins TRBV6-1 to TRBJ1-5; 8 bases map to TRBD1. The V gene end was trimmed by 4 bases and the J gene end by 4 bases; junction bases not matched to a gene: 3. The CDR3 is 14 amino acids. From germline, CDR1 is MNHNS and CDR2 SASEGT. CDR3 coding DNA: TGTGCCAGCAGTGGGACAGGGCGAAATCAGCCCCAGCATTTT. It is translated as CASSGTGRNQPQHF.

V is TRBV4-1 and J is TRBJ2-7, with no clear D. There are 13 residues in the CDR3. Trimming took 3 bases from V and 6 from J, leaving 12 bases between them. Germline loops: CDR1 MGHRA, CDR2 YSYEKL. CDR3 loop: CASSHLQQIEQYF. CDR3 sequence (DNA): TGCGCCAGCAGCCATCTACAACAGATCGAGCAGTACTTC.

The chain carries TRBV7-9 and TRBJ2-7; 10 bases are shared with TRBD2. CDR3 length: 15 residues. V lost 5 bases, J lost 0 bases, and 4 bases stayed unmatched. The germline V gene encodes CDR1 SEHNR and CDR2 FQNEAQ (reference sequence). CDR3 DNA sequence: TGTGCCAGCAGCCTAAGCGGGAGGGCCTCCTACGAGCAGTACTTC. It specifies CASSLSGRASYEQYF. Full variable domain (remainder filled in from reference TRBV7-9 and TRBJ2-7): DTGVSQNPRHKITKRGQNVTFRCDPISEHNRLYWYRQTLGQGPEFLTYFQNEAQLEKSRLLSDRFSAERPKGSFSTLEIQRTEQGDSAMYLCASSLSGRASYEQYFGPGTRLTVT.

V and J are TRBV11-2 and TRBJ2-1; TRBD1 agrees at 8 bases. Losses at the gene ends were 0 bases for V and 9 bases for J; bases not matched to a gene: 4. The CDR3 is 14 amino acids. Germline values: CDR1 SGHAT, CDR2 FQNNGV. This CDR3 reads CASSLDPGGGEQFF. CDR3 DNA: TGTGCCAGCAGCTTAGATCCAGGGGGCGGTGAGCAGTTCTTC.

The V and J genes are TRBV6-1 and TRBJ1-2, with a possible D match to TRBD1 (5 bases). The germline V gene has CDR1 MNHNS and CDR2 SASEGT. V lost 7 bases and J lost 4, with 13 bases in between. This CDR3 contains 13 residues. The CDR3 is CASTTGPSYGYTF. In DNA form, the CDR3 reads TGTGCCAGCACCACAGGCCCCTCCTATGGCTACACCTTC.

J is TRBJ2-7 and V is TRBV14; maybe TRBD1 (5 bases). From germline, CDR1 is SGHDN and CDR2 FVKESK. This CDR3 spans 13 amino acids. Trimming shortened V by 1 base and J by 2 bases, and 6 bases separated the two germline ends. The CDR3 reads CASSQGRAYEQYF. The DNA of the CDR3 is TGTGCCAGCAGCCAAGGCAGGGCCTACGAGCAGTACTTC.

V gene TRBV30 combines with J gene TRBJ2-3; 9 bases are shared with TRBD2. CDR1 GTSNPN and CDR2 SVGIG come from the germline V gene (reference sequence). Germline trimming cut 0 bases from V and 4 bases from J; bases unmatched to any gene: 5. There are 15 residues in the CDR3. CDR3 protein: CAWSVASGVSDTQYF. The CDR3 DNA follows: TGTGCCTGGAGTGTAGCTAGCGGGGTGTCAGATACGCAGTATTTT.

The rearrangement uses TRBV23-1 and TRBJ2-1; 10 bases line up with TRBD1. TRBV23-1 is marked as an open reading frame, function uncertain. The V and J ends lost 4 bases and 3 bases, in that order; junction bases with no gene match: 18. The CDR3 has 20 amino acids. CDR3: CASSPRNPLWGQGNYNEQFF. CDR3 DNA: TGCGCCAGCAGTCCACGAAATCCCTTGTGGGGACAGGGGAACTACAATGAGCAGTTCTTC.